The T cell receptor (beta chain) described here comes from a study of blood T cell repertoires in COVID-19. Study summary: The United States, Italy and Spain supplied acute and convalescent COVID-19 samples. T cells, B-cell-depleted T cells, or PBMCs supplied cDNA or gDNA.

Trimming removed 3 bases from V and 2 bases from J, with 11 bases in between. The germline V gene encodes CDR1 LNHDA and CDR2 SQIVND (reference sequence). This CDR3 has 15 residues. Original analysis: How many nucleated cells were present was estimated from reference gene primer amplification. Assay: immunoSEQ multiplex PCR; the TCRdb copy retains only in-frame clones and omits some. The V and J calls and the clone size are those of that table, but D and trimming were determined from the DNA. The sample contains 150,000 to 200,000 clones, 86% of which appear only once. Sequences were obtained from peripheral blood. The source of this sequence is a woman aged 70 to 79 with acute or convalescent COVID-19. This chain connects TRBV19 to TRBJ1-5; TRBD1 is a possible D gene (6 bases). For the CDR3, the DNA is TGTGCCAGTAGTATGGTCAGGGGTGGCAATCAGCCCCAGCATTTT. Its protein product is CASSMVRGGNQPQHF.